This T cell receptor (beta chain) was obtained from a study of OX40 agonist ivuxolimab in advanced cancers. For the study in its entirety: Ivuxolimab was a fully human IgG2 agonistic monoclonal antibody targeting the costimulatory receptor OX40 (CD134). Intravenous ivuxolimab was administered to patients every 2 weeks at six dose levels: 0.01, 0.1, 0.3, 1.5, 3 and 10 mg/kg. Of the approximately 54 dose-escalation patients, hepatocellular carcinoma was present in around 19, melanoma in some 15, renal cell carcinoma in 9 and head and neck cancer in 9. The dose-escalation cohort was roughly 87% male with a mean age of approximately 60 years, ranging from 23 to 79. Prior anti-PD-1, anti-PD-L1 or anti-CTLA-4 therapy was permitted, and approximately 40% of dose-escalation patients had received checkpoint inhibitors. Three dose-escalation patients achieved partial responses, one with hepatocellular carcinoma and two with cutaneous melanoma. Peripheral TCRbeta sequencing was intended to test whether TCR sequence diversity was altered and clonal T-cell expansion was caused by ivuxolimab. The paper covers the monotherapy dose-escalation part of the phase I ivuxolimab trial, which included N ≈ 57 patients.

Genomic DNA was extracted from sorted cells for sequencing of the TCRbeta CDR3 region. The immunoSEQ Assay was used to sequence the TCRbeta CDR3 regions. This is the immuneACCESS table as TCRdb keeps it, with only in-frame sequences that have V and J called. A part of the clones is gone; compared with another copy, unresolved V genes explain less than half, and the rest is unexplained. This sample has tens of thousands of clones in its table, and roughly 88% of those were observed once. The ten biggest clones cover under 1% of the sample. Remarks on this clone: Its specific antigen is unknown. No much larger clone is present one base from it, and per-base qualities are unavailable.

Taken from the germline V gene (reference sequence), the CDR1 and CDR2 loops are LNHDA and SQIVND. There are 15 amino acids in the CDR3, from cysteine to phenylalanine inclusive. The retained sequence is limited to the CDR3, 45 bases, with the frame set at the first base. V is cut back by 5 bases and J by 4 bases, with 10 bases in the junction unmatched. The trial excluded patients who had a history of autoimmune disease or who were on systemic immunosuppression. In every dose cohort, peripheral blood was drawn for TCR sequencing at baseline, cycle 4 day 1, and cycle 7 day 1. Samples came from an open-label, multicenter, first-in-human phase I dose-escalation trial of ivuxolimab. Adults with locally advanced or metastatic head and neck squamous cell, hepatocellular, melanoma or renal cell carcinoma were enrolled in the trial. Before TCR sequencing, CD4+ and CD8+ T cells were separately sorted from peripheral blood.

Results and caveats for the whole study, not just this receptor: The antigen specificity of the peripheral T cells that underwent clonal expansion was not determined. In the 0.1-3.0 mg/kg groups, partial responders were among the patients with the lowest normalized peripheral clonal expansion, particularly in CD8+ T cells. At doses of 0.1 to 3.0 mg/kg, clonal expansion of both CD4+ and CD8+ blood T cells was observed from baseline to week 6. On average, CD8+ T cells showed more expanded clones than CD4+ T cells after ivuxolimab. Low levels of normalized T-cell clonal expansion were also seen in some patients who did not respond.

The rearranged segments are TRBV19 and TRBJ2-7; TRBD1 matches 8 bases in the middle. The source was CD4+ or CD8+ T cells sorted from blood, collected in a trial of the OX40 agonist ivuxolimab. The sequence was collected from an adult with an advanced solid tumor such as melanoma, head and neck, liver or kidney cancer. The nucleotide sequence reads as follows: TGTGCCAGTAGTGCAGGAAACAGGGGGACGTACGAGCAGTACTTC. Protein translation: CASSAGNRGTYEQYF.